One sample yielded the 24 T cell receptor beta chains listed below, sequenced in a study of blood T cell repertoires in COVID-19. Clones were read by immunoSEQ multiplex PCR, and TCRdb kept only the in-frame ones, dropping some. The table lists approximately 150,000 clones, about 86% of them singletons. Source material: peripheral blood. Receptor source: an older woman with acute or convalescent COVID-19.

CDR3 sequence (DNA): TGTGCCACCAGCAGAGCGCCAGGGATATATGAAAAACTGTTTTTT. Amino acids: CATSRAPGIYEKLFF. The chain combines TRBV15 with TRBJ1-4; TRBD1 is a possible D gene (5 bases). Trimming took 1 base from V and 6 from J, leaving 12 bases between them. This CDR3 comprises 15 residues. The germline gives CDR1 LNHNV, CDR2 YYDKDF (reference sequence).

Details on this clone: The junction departs from germline at one end; a sequencing error may be responsible. V is TRBV6-2 or TRBV6-3 and J is TRBJ2-1; no definite D call. The CDR3 length is 15 residues. Germline V lookup: CDR1 MNHEY, CDR2 SVGEGT. In nucleotides, the CDR3 is TGTGCCAGCAGTTACAGTCCTATTCGGGTCACCACGGCTCTCTTC. This gives the protein CASSYSPIRVTTALF.

V and J are TRBV7-2 and TRBJ2-3; 8 bases are shared with TRBD2. The CDR3 length is 18 residues. The germline V gene has CDR1 SGHTA and CDR2 FQGNSA. The V segment lost 5 bases and the J segment 1 base; nucleotides outside the gene matches: 14. CDR3 in amino acids: CASSPFWTSPGRTDTQYF. The DNA for the CDR3 is TGTGCCAGCAGCCCCTTTTGGACTAGCCCCGGTCGCACAGATACGCAGTATTTT.

CDR3 DNA sequence: TGCGCCAGCAGCCACTCCCCGGGGAGACAGGGCATCGAGCAGTACTTC. It codes for CASSHSPGRQGIEQYF. This chain links TRBV4-1 with TRBJ2-7; TRBD1 matches at 7 bases. The V gene end was trimmed by 3 bases and the J gene end by 6 bases; junction bases not matched to a gene: 14. Germline CDR1 reads MGHRA; CDR2 reads YSYEKL. The CDR3 runs to 16 residues.

As to this clone: The same CDR3 is also encoded by other DNA sequences in this sample. The chain couples TRBV10-3 to TRBJ2-7; the match to TRBD1 covers 7 bases. The CDR3 is 12 residues long. The germline CDR1 and CDR2 sequences are ENHRY and SYGVKD. V gave up 4 bases and J gave up 3 bases; unmatched junction bases: 0. The CDR3 nucleotides read TGTGCCATCAGTGGACAGGGCTACGAGCAGTACTTC. The encoded protein is CAISGQGYEQYF.

J is TRBJ1-3 and V is TRBV5-1, with 9 bases that match TRBD1. The CDR3 runs 18 residues. The ends lost 4 bases at V and 2 bases at J; junction bases unmatched: 13. Germline-derived CDR1 and CDR2 are SGHRS and YFSETQ. The CDR3: CASSVLSLTGGPGNTIYF. The CDR3, as DNA: TGCGCCAGCAGCGTCTTATCCCTCACAGGGGGCCCTGGAAACACCATATATTTT.

The chain has TRBV28 and TRBJ2-7, with TRBD2 matching over 9 bases. Looked up from germline, CDR1 is MDHEN and CDR2 is SYDVKM. V lost 4 bases to trimming and J lost 2 bases; unmatched junction nucleotides: 3. The length of the CDR3 is 14 residues. In DNA form, the CDR3 reads TGTGCCAGCAGTTCGGGCGGGAGGGCCTACGAGCAGTACTTC. This encodes CASSSGGRAYEQYF.

J is TRBJ2-1 and V is TRBV4-3; 8 positions match TRBD1. This CDR3 has 13 residues. In germline, CDR1 is LGHNA, CDR2 YSLEER. V gave up 4 bases and J gave up 7 bases; unmatched junction bases: 3. CDR3 sequence reads: CASSLYRGNEQFF. The CDR3 DNA reads as TGCGCCAGCAGCCTTTACAGGGGGAATGAGCAGTTCTTC.

The gene calls are TRBV10-3 and TRBJ2-1; 7 bases fit TRBD2. V shed 6 bases and J 5 bases; nucleotides not matched to a gene: 4. Per germline, CDR1 ENHRY and CDR2 SYGVKD. The length of the CDR3 is 13 residues. The CDR3 DNA reads TGTGCCATCAGGCGGGAGACAGACAATGAGCAGTTCTTC. Protein: CAIRRETDNEQFF.

This clone appeared once. The genes are TRBV30 and TRBJ1-3; D gene unclear. CDR3 length: 13 residues. The germline CDR1 and CDR2 sequences are GTSNPN and SVGIG (reference sequence). V was trimmed by 6 bases and J by 0 bases, leaving 9 bases between them. The CDR3 DNA reads TGTGCCTGTAACTCGAACTCTGGAAACACCATATATTTT. This gives the protein CACNSNSGNTIYF.

The chain couples TRBV6-6 to TRBJ1-3; D may be TRBD1 (6 bases). The length of the CDR3 is 15 residues. V was trimmed by 4 bases and J by 2 bases, leaving 12 bases between them. The germline gives CDR1 MNHNY, CDR2 SVGAGI (reference sequence). This CDR3 reads CASSSRHRAGNTIYF. CDR3 bases: TGTGCCAGCAGTTCCCGACACAGGGCTGGAAACACCATATATTTT.

This clone was detected only once. CDR3 nucleotide sequence: TGTGCCATCAAGAAACAGAACACCGGGGAGCTGTTTTTT. Its translation is CAIKKQNTGELFF. V is TRBV2 and J is TRBJ2-2; D unresolved. CDR1 is SNHLY, CDR2 FYNNEI, per germline. V was clipped by 10 bases and J by 1 base, with 10 bases between them. CDR3 length: 13 residues. Looking up the rest from reference TRBV2 and TRBJ2-2 gives the full variable domain: EPEVTQTPSHQVTQMGQEVILRCVPISNHLYFYWYRQILGQKVEFLVSFYNNEISEKSEIFDDQFSVERPDGSNFTLKIRSTKLEDSAMYFCAIKKQNTGELFFGEGSRLTVL.

The gene calls are TRBV7-9 and TRBJ2-5; TRBD2 is a possible D gene (6 bases). CDR3 length: 11 residues. From germline, CDR1 is SEHNR and CDR2 FQNEAQ (reference sequence). V lost 5 bases and J 9 bases, leaving 10 bases between the germline ends. CDR3 loop: CASSIGGSQYF. CDR3 DNA: TGTGCCAGCAGCATCGGAGGGTCCCAGTACTTC.

This sequence joins TRBV6-5 and TRBJ2-2; 10 bases map to TRBD1. Germline values: CDR1 MNHEY, CDR2 SVGAGI. The CDR3 consists of 15 residues. The J segment lost 6 bases and the V segment lost 6 bases, leaving 7 bases of the junction unmatched. The CDR3 DNA follows: TGTGCCAGCAGCCGGGGACAGGGGTTAGCCGGGGAGCTGTTTTTT. This sequence encodes CASSRGQGLAGELFF.

This clone was counted only a few times. The chain carries TRBV5-1 and TRBJ1-3; 8 bases are shared with TRBD1. This CDR3 spans 15 amino acids. Looked up from germline, CDR1 is SGHRS and CDR2 is YFSETQ. The V segment lost 4 bases and the J segment 4 bases; nucleotides outside the gene matches: 7. CDR3 coding DNA: TGCGCCAGCAGCCGACAGACAGGGGAAGGAAACACCATATATTTT. It codes for CASSRQTGEGNTIYF.

The chain carries TRBV9 and TRBJ2-5, with TRBD2 matching over 9 bases. CDR1 is SGDLS and CDR2 is YYNGEE in the germline V gene. The V segment lost 2 bases and the J segment 5 bases; nucleotides outside the gene matches: 7. The CDR3 has 15 amino acids. The CDR3 bases are TGTGCCAGCAGCGTCCGTAGCGGGAGTTCGGAGACCCAGTACTTC. This translates into CASSVRSGSSETQYF.

This clone was recorded once. The J gene is TRBJ2-1, the V gene TRBV4-1, with a weak D call TRBD2 (6 bases). Germline assignment: CDR1 MGHRA and CDR2 YSYEKL. CDR3 length equals 16 residues. Trimming took 0 bases from V and 1 from J, leaving 10 bases between them. CDR3 sequence: CASSQDAGRSYNEQFF. The CDR3 DNA follows: TGCGCCAGCAGCCAAGATGCGGGAAGATCCTACAATGAGCAGTTCTTC.

The chain combines TRBV3-1 (or the pseudogene TRBV3-2) with TRBJ2-5; 8 bases agree with TRBD1. After removal of 2 bases from V and 4 bases from J, the junction contained 6 bases not matched to a gene. This CDR3 is 15 amino acids long. Germline V gene lookup returns CDR1 LGHDT and CDR2 YNNKEL (reference sequence). CDR3 region: CASSQPGRGRETQYF. CDR3 bases: TGTGCCAGCAGCCAACCTGGCAGGGGGCGAGAGACCCAGTACTTC.

The chain has TRBV18 and TRBJ1-1; 7 nucleotides match TRBD1. The CDR3 is 13 residues long. Germline CDR1 is KGHSH and CDR2 is LQKENI. The V and J ends lost 4 bases and 3 bases, in that order; junction bases with no gene match: 2. This CDR3 is CASSQGADTEAFF. CDR3 in DNA: TGTGCCAGCTCACAGGGGGCGGACACTGAAGCTTTCTTT. Full variable domain (missing parts from reference TRBV18 and TRBJ1-1): NAGVMQNPRHLVRRRGQEARLRCSPMKGHSHVYWYRQLPEEGLKFMVYLQKENIIDESGMPKERFSAEFPKEGPSILRIQQVVRGDSAAYFCASSQGADTEAFFGQGTRLTVV.

This clone has just one count. A single base separates this from a much larger clone, so it may be a read error. The chain links TRBV11-3 to TRBJ2-7; D is possibly TRBD1 (6 bases). Germline-derived CDR1 and CDR2 are SGHNT and YENEEA. The CDR3 covers 12 residues. The V and J ends lost 4 bases and 5 bases respectively, with 9 bases between them. CDR3 sequence: CASSSRTDEQYF. In nucleotides, the CDR3 is TGTGCCAGCAGCTCACGGACAGACGAGCAGTACTTC.

J is TRBJ1-6 and V is TRBV2; D unclear. The V end lost 3 bases, the J end lost 3 bases, and 12 bases lay between the germline ends. From germline, CDR1 is SNHLY and CDR2 FYNNEI. The CDR3 has 16 residues. The CDR3 sequence: CASSERLPSYNSPLHF. The CDR3, as DNA: TGTGCCAGCAGTGAGCGACTACCCAGCTATAATTCACCCCTCCACTTT.

This clone was observed a few times. The J gene is TRBJ2-6, the V gene TRBV2; a weak D match, TRBD2 (5 bases). Trimming removed 3 bases at V and 0 bases at J, with 9 bases between. Germline-derived CDR1 and CDR2 are SNHLY and FYNNEI. The CDR3 is made up of 16 amino acids. The DNA for the CDR3 is TGTGCCAGCAGTGATGGACTGAGCTCTGGGGCCAACGTCCTGACTTTC. Translation gives CASSDGLSSGANVLTF.

This clone was detected only once. The chain joins TRBV2 to TRBJ1-6; D not resolved. Germline assignment: CDR1 SNHLY and CDR2 FYNNEI. The CDR3 consists of 15 residues. V was pared by 7 bases and J by 6 bases, with 16 bases between. In DNA, the CDR3 is TGTGCCAGCACCCCTGGAGGGTTAACTAATTCACCCCTCCACTTT. Residues: CASTPGGLTNSPLHF.

This clone has just one count. V gene TRBV2 combines with J gene TRBJ1-2, with D possibly being TRBD1 (6 bases). The CDR3 is 14 residues long. The V end lost 2 bases, the J end lost 7 bases, and 14 bases lay between the germline ends. Germline CDR1 reads SNHLY; CDR2 reads FYNNEI. The CDR3 DNA reads TGTGCCAGCAGTGAAAGGGGGACCGTCGGTGGCTACACCTTC. Translated: CASSERGTVGGYTF.